The source of this T cell receptor (beta chain) is a study of T cells in women clearing cervical HPV infection. Study at large: Controls' single incident HPV16 infection cleared within 12 months without precancer. General study results and limits: CIN3+ cases had significantly higher TCR richness than controls; evenness did not differ.

With regard to this clone: The antigen is undetermined. The read ends 3 residues before the CDR3 terminus; that terminus is restored from the germline J gene.

immunoSEQ multiplex PCR used an average of roughly 1,100 ng genomic DNA. Assay used: immunoSEQ multiplex PCR; TCRdb lists only in-frame clones, some missing. The sample spans approximately 52,000 clones; the ten largest clones claim roughly 1.5%. From germline, CDR1 is GTSNPN and CDR2 SVGIG (reference sequence). The CDR3 runs 13 residues. Germline trimming cut 5 bases from V and 3 bases from J; bases unmatched to any gene: 7. The chain carries TRBV30 and TRBJ2-7; 7 nucleotides agree with TRBD2. The TCR comes from a woman between 18 and 70 years old with a cervical HPV16 infection that either progressed to CIN3+ or cleared (not recorded which). Sample: blood buffy coat. The CDR3 bases that were read are TGTGCCTGGCGAAACTCGGGGGGCTACGAG. It codes for CAWRNSGGYE. The entire CDR3 is CAWRNSGGYEQYF.